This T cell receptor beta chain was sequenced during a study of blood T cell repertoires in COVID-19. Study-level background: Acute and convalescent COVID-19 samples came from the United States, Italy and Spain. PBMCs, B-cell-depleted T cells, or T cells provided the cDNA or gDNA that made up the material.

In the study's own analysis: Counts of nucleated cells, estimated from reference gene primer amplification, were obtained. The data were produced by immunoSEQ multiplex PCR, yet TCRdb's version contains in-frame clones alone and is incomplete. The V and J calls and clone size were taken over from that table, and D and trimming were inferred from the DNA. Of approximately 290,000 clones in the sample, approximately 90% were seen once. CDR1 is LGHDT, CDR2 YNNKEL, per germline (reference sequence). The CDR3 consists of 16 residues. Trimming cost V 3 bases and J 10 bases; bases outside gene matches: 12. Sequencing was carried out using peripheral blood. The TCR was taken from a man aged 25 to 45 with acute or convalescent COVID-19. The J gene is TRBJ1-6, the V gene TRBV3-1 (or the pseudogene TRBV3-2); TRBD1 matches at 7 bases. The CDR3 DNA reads TGTGCCAGCAGCCAGACTCGGCCAGGGGGTGGCTCACCCCTCCACTTT. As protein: CASSQTRPGGGSPLHF.